There are a few counts of the clone carrying this T cell receptor beta chain. The antigen remains unidentified. The genes are named according to mouse. This sample was included in a study of CD8+ T cells in alopecia areata. Study summary: Female C3H/HeJ mice aged roughly 7-10 weeks received skin from spontaneously alopecic C3H/HeJ graft donors aged 6-12 months. Study-wide findings and caveats: Lesional tissue from the scalp (especially in alopecia totalis/universalis) showed higher clonality than normal scalp.

RNA extraction was followed by reverse transcription into cDNA, which acted as the sequencing template. TCRdb's copy holds only in-frame clones and misses some; the assay was immunoSEQ multiplex PCR. The sample presents approximately 300,000 clones, none singletons. Researchers sorted pooled cutaneous lymph node cells on the basis of CD4, CD8alpha, NKG2D, NKG2ACE and other markers. Sequenced input: CD4+ T cells sorted from a lymph node. This clonotype was obtained from a C3H/HeJ mouse with alopecia areata. This strain's MHC haplotype is H2-k.

The sequenced part of the CDR3 DNA is TGTGCCAGCAGTGAGGTGGGACAGGGGGCGCGGGACACA. It codes for CASSEVGQGARDT. Given in full, the CDR3 is CASSEVGQGARDTEVFF. J is TRBJ1-1 and V is TRBV13-1; 12 bases line up with TRBD1. The read halts 4 residues ahead of the CDR3 end, with the missing end drawn from the germline J gene. Per germline, CDR1 NSHNY and CDR2 SYGAGN. This CDR3 is 17 amino acids long. V trimming: 2 bases; J trimming: 3 bases; junction bases outside the gene matches: 8.